This passage covers 29 T cell receptor beta chains from one sample sequenced in a study of regulatory T cells in long-lasting Graves disease. The time point denotes: newly diagnosed GD, antithyroid drugs for less than 3 months. Construction of the TCR library relied on RNA isolated from PBMCs. Sequencing libraries for TCR beta were prepared with iRepertoire HTBI primers and Arm-PCR of CDR3 regions. One entry per CDR3 protein, called by TCRdb with MiXCR from the multiplex PCR reads. Found here are 530,000 or so distinct CDR3 sequences, approximately 16% of them singletons; the top ten hold about 12%. The same data also went into a second study, on T cells in Graves' hyperthyroidism and ophthalmopathy.

Specimen: peripheral blood mononuclear cells (PBMCs), collected at new diagnosis, from a patient treated with antithyroid drugs. These receptors originate from a man younger than 35 with Graves disease.

This clonotype was counted between two and nine times. The chain's CDR3 is CASSQLPGRNTEAFF. CDR3 DNA sequence: TGCGCCAGCAGCCAACTCCCGGGACGGAACACTGAAGCTTTCTTT. The V call is TRBV4-1, the J call TRBJ1-1, with D tentatively TRBD1 (5 bases). Germline CDR1 reads MGHRA; CDR2 reads YSYEKL. This CDR3 comprises 15 residues. Deletions cut 2 bases from V and 1 base from J, with 11 bases between.

This clonotype occurred many times. The chain joins TRBV30 to TRBJ1-1; 8 positions agree with TRBD1. This CDR3 region has 14 residues. V was clipped by 3 bases and J by 4 bases; unmatched bases: 7. Germline V gives CDR1 GTSNPN, CDR2 SVGIG (reference sequence). CDR3 sequence: CAWSAPGGGTEAFF. The CDR3 DNA reads TGTGCCTGGAGCGCCCCAGGGGGCGGCACTGAAGCTTTCTTT. The variable domain in full, completed from reference TRBV30 and TRBJ1-1, reads SQTIHQWPATLVQPVGSPLSLECTVEGTSNPNLYWYRQAAGRGLQLLFYSVGIGQISSEVPQNLSASRPQDRQFILSSKKLLLSDSGFYLCAWSAPGGGTEAFFGQGTRLTVV.

This clonotype was observed a few times. The V call is TRBV7-9, the J call TRBJ1-1; TRBD1 might be the D (5 bases). V was trimmed by 5 bases and J by 4 bases, leaving 14 bases between them. The CDR3 consists of 14 residues. Germline V CDR1 and CDR2: SEHNR, FQNEAQ (reference sequence). CDR3 loop: CASSPTRGSTEAFF. In DNA, the CDR3 is TGTGCCAGCAGCCCCACAAGGGGAAGCACTGAAGCTTTCTTT. The full variable domain, in which reference TRBV7-9 and TRBJ1-1 provide the parts outside the CDR3, is DTGVSQNPRHKITKRGQNVTFRCDPISEHNRLYWYRQTLGQGPEFLTYFQNEAQLEKSRLLSDRFSAERPKGSFSTLEIQRTEQGDSAMYLCASSPTRGSTEAFFGQGTRLTVV.

Of note for this clonotype: One base away lies a much larger clone, so this may be a sequencing read error. The V and J genes are TRBV5-1 and TRBJ2-7; 7 bases agree with TRBD2. CDR1 is SGHRS, CDR2 YFSETQ, per germline. Trimming cost V 0 bases and J 6 bases; bases outside gene matches: 21. The length of the CDR3 is 19 residues. Here the CDR3 DNA reads TGCGCCAGCAGCTTGGTTTGGCGGGAGTACGGTTGGAGGATTGGCGAGCAGTACTTC. Amino acids: CASSLVWREYGWRIGEQYF.

Ten or more counts support this clonotype. This sequence joins TRBV29-1 and TRBJ2-7; D not resolved. The CDR3 spans 13 residues. The V end lost 7 bases, the J end lost 6 bases, and 19 bases lay between the germline ends. Germline CDR1 reads SQVTM; CDR2 reads ANQGSEA. The CDR3 sequence is CSASRGLVSEQYF. CDR3 DNA: TGCAGCGCCTCACGCGGCCTAGTATCCGAGCAGTACTTC.

This clonotype was found once. One end of the junction is discordant with germline, which a read error may explain. This rearrangement joins TRBV7-9 to TRBJ2-7; D gene uncertain. Germline CDR1 is SEHNR and CDR2 is FQNEAQ (reference sequence). CDR3 length: 11 residues. The CDR3 nucleotides are TGTGCCAGCAGCTACACCCACGAGCATTACTTC. As protein: CASSYTHEHYF.

This clonotype was seen a few times. One end of the junction fails to match germline, which may point to a read error. The chain couples TRBV28 to TRBJ2-7, with D perhaps matching TRBD1 (6 bases). Per germline, CDR1 MDHEN and CDR2 SYDVKM. CDR3 length: 15 residues. The CDR3 DNA reads as TGTGCCAGCGGTTTAGTGGGACACAGGACCTACGAGCAGTACTTC. It codes for CASGLVGHRTYEQYF.

This clonotype was detected a few times. This chain joins TRBV28 and TRBJ1-5; D unresolved. V was shortened by 3 bases and J by 6 bases, with 6 bases between the two germline ends. Germline V gene data show CDR1 as MDHEN and CDR2 as SYDVKM. This CDR3 has 12 amino acids. The CDR3 DNA sequence: TGTGCCAGCAGTTTGCCTAGTCAGCCCCAGCATTTT. Its translation: CASSLPSQPQHF.

This clonotype was counted at least ten times. The chain couples TRBV7-3 to TRBJ2-3, with D perhaps given as TRBD1 or TRBD2 (5 bases each). The CDR3 loop spans 16 amino acids. The V end was cut by 2 bases, the J end by 4 bases, with 16 bases between. CDR1 is SGHTA and CDR2 is FQGTGA in the germline V gene. DNA of the CDR3: TGTGCCAGCAGCTTATTTGGTGGGACCGCCCCAGATACGCAGTATTTT. The encoded protein is CASSLFGGTAPDTQYF.

This clonotype was detected ten times or more. The chain is built from TRBV6-2 or TRBV6-3 and TRBJ2-7; the D gene is possibly TRBD1 (5 bases). The CDR3 has 15 residues. Germline V gene sequence: CDR1 MNHEY, CDR2 SVGEGT. The V end was cut by 6 bases, the J end by 4 bases, with 19 bases between. The CDR3 sequence: CASRKAGQGLYEQYF. CDR3 DNA sequence: TGTGCCAGCAGAAAGGCAGGGCAAGGATTATACGAGCAGTACTTC.

The rearrangement uses TRBV6-1 and TRBJ1-1; D is unclear. V was cut by 8 bases and J by 9 bases, with 7 bases left in between. Germline assignment: CDR1 MNHNS and CDR2 SASEGT. The CDR3 runs to 9 residues. The chain's CDR3 is CASAPQAFF. The CDR3 DNA reads as TGTGCCAGCGCACCTCAAGCTTTCTTT.

CDR3 coding DNA: TGTGCCAGCAGCCTAGCGGGGTCACGAGAGACCCAGTACTTC. This sequence encodes CASSLAGSRETQYF. This chain connects TRBV12-3 or TRBV12-4 to TRBJ2-5, with TRBD2 identical over 9 bases. This CDR3 is built from 14 residues. V lost 6 bases and J lost 4; bases outside the gene matches: 6.

The genes are TRBV11-2 and TRBJ2-7; 7 positions match TRBD2. This CDR3 region has 15 residues. In germline, CDR1 is SGHAT, CDR2 FQNNGV. J was trimmed by 3 bases and V by 3 bases; bases with no gene match: 8. The CDR3 loop reads CASSFAASGNYEQYF. For the CDR3, the DNA is TGTGCCAGCAGCTTTGCGGCTAGCGGCAACTACGAGCAGTACTTC.

This clonotype was observed a handful of times. The rearrangement uses TRBV7-2 and TRBJ2-1; TRBD2 might be the D (6 bases). Trimming removed 2 bases from V and 3 bases from J, with 14 bases in between. CDR3 size: 16 residues. CDR1 is SGHTA, CDR2 FQGNSA, per germline. CDR3 sequence (DNA): TGTGCCAGCAGCTTATCCACTAGCCAATTCTACAATGAGCAGTTCTTC. Protein product: CASSLSTSQFYNEQFF.

For the CDR3, the DNA is TGCAGTGCCTCCCCCGTCGCGAACACTGAAGCTTTCTTT. Protein: CSASPVANTEAFF. The chain joins TRBV20-1 to TRBJ1-1, with D unclear. CDR3 length: 13 amino acids. Deletions cut 6 bases from V and 1 base from J, with 12 bases between. The germline gives CDR1 DFQATT, CDR2 SNEGSKA (reference sequence).

The rearrangement links TRBV12-3 or TRBV12-4 to TRBJ2-7; no definite D call. V was pared by 5 bases and J by 0 bases, with 11 bases between. The CDR3 loop spans 14 amino acids. CDR3 protein: CASSPNRNSYEQYF. CDR3 DNA sequence: TGTGCCAGCAGTCCCAACAGAAACTCCTACGAGCAGTACTTC.

This clonotype appeared many times. The chain joins TRBV6-2 or TRBV6-3 to TRBJ2-5, with D possibly TRBD2 on 5 matching bases. The CDR3 is 14 amino acids. V was cut by 3 bases and J by 5 bases, with 13 bases left in between. Germline CDR1 is MNHEY and CDR2 is SVGEGT. CDR3 protein: CASSYGGSGETQYF. The CDR3 bases are TGTGCCAGCAGTTATGGCGGATCGGGGGAGACCCAGTACTTC.

The CDR3 region has the DNA TGCAGTGCTAGGGACCCCGGGACTAGCGGGGCATCCTACAATGAGCAGTTCTTC. Amino acid sequence: CSARDPGTSGASYNEQFF. The J gene is TRBJ2-1, the V gene TRBV20-1; 13 bases align to TRBD2. The V gene end was trimmed by 3 bases and the J gene end by 1 base; junction bases not matched to a gene: 9. The germline V gene has CDR1 DFQATT and CDR2 SNEGSKA (reference sequence). CDR3 length equals 18 residues.

This clonotype was picked up many times. The chain joins TRBV6-2 or TRBV6-3 to TRBJ2-3, with unresolved D. Per germline, CDR1 MNHEY and CDR2 SVGEGT. V was cut by 8 bases and J by 3 bases, with 15 bases left in between. The CDR3 has 14 amino acids. CDR3 sequence: CASEQSFGTDTQYF. The DNA for the CDR3 is TGTGCCAGCGAACAGTCCTTTGGGACAGATACGCAGTATTTT.

The J gene is TRBJ2-7, the V gene TRBV6-2 or TRBV6-3; possibly TRBD1 or TRBD2 for D (5 bases each). V lost 7 bases, J lost 0 bases, and 16 bases lay in between. From germline, CDR1 is MNHEY and CDR2 SVGEGT. This CDR3 region has 15 residues. For the CDR3, the DNA is TGTGCCAGCACCCAGGGAACTAGGAGCTCCTACGAGCAGTACTTC. Protein: CASTQGTRSSYEQYF.

This clonotype was seen a handful of times. This chain joins TRBV5-1 and TRBJ2-7, with D possibly TRBD2 on 5 matching bases. The V end was cut by 8 bases, the J end by 6 bases, with 21 bases between. This CDR3 comprises 14 residues. Germline lookup yields CDR1 SGHRS and CDR2 YFSETQ. CDR3 nucleotides: TGCGCCAGTTCGGACTCCATCAGCCTACGCGAGCAGTACTTC. It codes for CASSDSISLREQYF.

This clonotype came up a few times. Germline and junction disagree at one end, which may indicate a read error. V is TRBV6-2 or TRBV6-3 and J is TRBJ2-1; 12 bases map to TRBD2. The germline V gene encodes CDR1 MNHEY and CDR2 SVGEGT. The CDR3 consists of 17 residues. The CDR3, as DNA: TGTGCCAGCAGTCACTCAAGCGGACTAGCGGGAAACAATGAGCAGTTCTTC. It is translated as CASSHSSGLAGNNEQFF.

The J gene is TRBJ2-7, the V gene TRBV7-2; 8 bases map to TRBD2. The germline V gene encodes CDR1 SGHTA and CDR2 FQGNSA. With 4 bases clipped from V and 1 base from J, the junction kept 9 bases outside the gene matches. The CDR3 runs to 16 residues. Here the CDR3 reads CASSSQQTSASYEQYF. CDR3 DNA: TGTGCCAGCAGCTCCCAACAGACTAGCGCATCCTACGAGCAGTACTTC.

This clonotype was counted only a few times. The rearrangement links TRBV6-2 or TRBV6-3 to TRBJ2-5, with a tentative D call TRBD2 (6 bases). Per the germline V gene, CDR1 is MNHEY and CDR2 is SVGEGT. The CDR3 length is 15 residues. With 5 bases removed from V and 2 bases from J, the gap between germline ends came to 15 bases. CDR3 sequence (DNA): TGTGCCAGCAGTGAATTTGGGACTCCACAAGAGACCCAGTACTTC. Encoded protein: CASSEFGTPQETQYF.

This clonotype has a handful of counts. The J gene is TRBJ2-1, the V gene TRBV7-9; tentative D call: TRBD2 (6 bases). There are 15 residues in the CDR3. Trimming cost V 8 bases and J 2 bases, with 16 bases left between them. Germline loops: CDR1 SEHNR, CDR2 FQNEAQ (reference sequence). Written as DNA, the CDR3 is TGTGCCAGCGGCCAAACGGGAGTTCCCTACAATGAGCAGTTCTTC. Translation: CASGQTGVPYNEQFF.

This clonotype came up many times. The V gene is TRBV20-1, the J gene TRBJ1-1; D ambiguous. The CDR3 is 13 residues long. V gave up 1 base and J gave up 4 bases, with 10 bases separating them. From germline, CDR1 is DFQATT and CDR2 SNEGSKA (reference sequence). The CDR3 sequence: CSARAPWSTEAFF. The CDR3 coding sequence is TGCAGTGCTAGAGCCCCTTGGAGCACTGAAGCTTTCTTT.

This clonotype appeared a few times. This chain connects TRBV28 to TRBJ1-3; TRBD1 is a possible D gene (5 bases). V was cut by 6 bases and J by 0 bases, with 9 bases left in between. The CDR3 has 14 amino acids. Germline lookup yields CDR1 MDHEN and CDR2 SYDVKM. The CDR3: CASRTASSGNTIYF. The DNA of the CDR3 is TGTGCCAGCAGGACAGCGTCCTCTGGAAACACCATATATTTT.

This chain joins TRBV2 and TRBJ1-4; weak D call: TRBD1 (6 bases). Germline CDR1 SNHLY, CDR2 FYNNEI. The CDR3 spans 16 residues. V lost 2 bases and J 8 bases, leaving 18 bases between the germline ends. In DNA, the CDR3 is TGTGCCAGCAGTGAATGGGGGGGGAAGGACAGAGAAAAACTGTTTTTT. Protein sequence: CASSEWGGKDREKLFF. Full variable domain (remainder filled in from reference TRBV2 and TRBJ1-4): EPEVTQTPSHQVTQMGQEVILRCVPISNHLYFYWYRQILGQKVEFLVSFYNNEISEKSEIFDDQFSVERPDGSNFTLKIRSTKLEDSAMYFCASSEWGGKDREKLFFGSGTQLSVL.

V is TRBV6-4 and J is TRBJ2-7; the D gene could be TRBD1 or TRBD2 (5 bases each). The germline CDR1 and CDR2 sequences are MRHNA and SNTAGT. The ends were cut back, 0 bases at V and 2 bases at J, with 20 bases in the middle. The CDR3 is made up of 18 amino acids. The CDR3 DNA follows: TGTGCCAGCAGTGACTCTCGGGGCAGGGATTCGAAAACCTACGAGCAGTACTTC. Translation: CASSDSRGRDSKTYEQYF.